This TCR beta chain came from a study of beta chain features in type 1 diabetes. With V trimmed by 7 bases and J by 0 bases, 5 bases remained unmatched. CDR1 is SGHRS, CDR2 YFSETQ, per germline. The CDR3 has 14 amino acids. Reverse transcription of all isolated RNA meant that expressed TCRB transcripts were sequenced. Produced via immunoSEQ multiplex PCR; TCRdb's table is partial and in-frame only. The sample has roughly 120,000 clones; about two fifths are singletons. The rearrangement links TRBV5-1 to TRBJ2-7; 9 positions agree with TRBD1. The TCR comes from a woman aged 18-29 years in good health. Specimen: stem cell memory CD4+ T cells from blood. The chain's CDR3 is CASLPTGGSYEQYF. CDR3 nucleotide sequence: TGCGCCAGCCTGCCGACAGGGGGCTCCTACGAGCAGTACTTC. Looking up the rest from reference TRBV5-1 and TRBJ2-7 gives the full variable domain: KAGVTQTPRYLIKTRGQQVTLSCSPISGHRSVSWYQQTPGQGLQFLFEYFSETQRNKGNFPGRFSGRQFSNSRSEMNVSTLELGDSALYLCASLPTGGSYEQYFGPGTRLTVT.